This entry concerns a single T cell receptor (beta chain). Its antigen is currently unknown. The data originate from a study of cytomegalovirus exposure and HLA in healthy donors. Study details: Earlier, 150 million to 200 million T cells were analyzed, and 95 million to 140 million unique TCR beta sequences were found among them. Study outcomes and limitations: In a later analysis, TCR beta V- and J-gene trimming was associated with a missense DCLRE1C variant. TCR beta V segments were, for the most part, productive about 87% or about 30% of the time in an earlier analysis.

The CDR3 length is 13 residues. CDR1 is LNHDA and CDR2 is SQIVND in the germline V gene (reference sequence). V was shortened by 6 bases and J by 3 bases, with 11 bases between the two germline ends. Primers included in the PCR were 60 Vbeta and 13 Jbeta primers. Profiling relied on immunoSEQ multiplex PCR, and the TCRdb table lists in-frame clones only, not all of them. The sample includes roughly 100,000 clones. Sequencing was done on a sample of PBMCs. This clonotype was sampled from a man aged 45-65 years in good health and CMV-seropositive. This chain joins TRBV19 and TRBJ2-5; the D gene is possibly TRBD2 (6 bases). CDR3 coding DNA: TGTGCCAGTAGAGGGCTAGCGAAAGAGACCCAGTACTTC. Encoded protein: CASRGLAKETQYF.